These T cell receptor beta chains were read from a single sample in a study of T cell responses to AZD1222 COVID-19 vaccine. Libraries were prepared by immunoSEQ multiplex PCR; TCRdb keeps only in-frame clonotypes and omits some of them. The table lists 95,000 to 150,000 clones, around nine tenths of them singletons, with under 4.5% in the top ten. Material: peripheral blood, obtained on day 0 of AZD1222 vaccination. Receptors were obtained from an adult in good health. The conserved cysteine and the conserved F or W are not part of the CDR3 here.

TRBJ1-1,TRBV18,ASSPQQGMNTEAF
TRBJ2-1,TRBV4-1,ASSQEGTGYGNEQF
TRBJ1-4,TRBV9,ASSTQAVNEKLF
TRBJ1-3,TRBV6-6,ASRLSGNTIY
TRBJ2-5,TRBV9,ASSAPSSGGAMETQY
TRBJ1-6,TRBV7-2,ASSLNSPLH
TRBJ1-3,TRBV19,ASSRGFRPSGNTIY
TRBJ2-1,TRBV11-2,ASQSRGALSYNEQF
TRBJ1-1,TRBV19,ASSIDWAGNTEAF
TRBJ2-1,TRBV28,ASSLRRVADNEQF
TRBJ2-1,TRBV11-3,ASSPRTGSGF
TRBJ1-4,TRBV5-1,ASSFGGANEKLF
TRBJ1-2,TRBV14,ASSNWDREGYGYT
TRBJ2-7,TRBV13,ASSITGPEQY
TRBJ2-3,TRBV15,ATSRDRRGSTDTQY
TRBJ2-3,TRBV6-5,ASSRRGGADTQY
TRBJ2-7,TRBV5-1,ASSANRGPLSYEQY
TRBJ2-1,TRBV9,ASSVQQPLNYFSYNEQF
TRBJ2-5,TRBV18,ASTGENKRETQY
TRBJ1-2,TRBV9,ASSSGGGLYGYT
TRBJ1-1,TRBV29-1,SVRHNTEAF
TRBJ1-1,TRBV5-4,ASRQGSDTEAF
TRBJ1-1,TRBV16,ASTPGGTTEAF
TRBJ1-1,TRBV5-4,ASSYYRGGSTEAF
TRBJ1-5,TRBV18,ASSQAGAGVQPQH
TRBJ2-7,TRBV14,ASSQSGTLTYEQY
TRBJ2-1,TRBV6-6,ASNIRVNEQF
TRBJ2-7,TRBV18,ASSPSRDRSYEQY
TRBJ2-1,TRBV4-2,ASSPTSGNYNEQF
TRBJ2-7,TRBV27,ASSPRGLYYEQY
TRBJ1-3,TRBV7-9,ASSPGNTIY
TRBJ1-3,TRBV7-6,ASSPRVGTIH
TRBJ1-6,TRBV19,ASSLEWTVNSPLH
TRBJ2-2,TRBV5-1,ASSSDRYTGELF
TRBJ1-1,TRBV5-1,ASRIAGANTEAF
TRBJ1-6,TRBV5-6,ASSHVGQNNSPLH
TRBJ2-3,TRBV5-4,ASSPVASGGEDTQY
TRBJ1-6,TRBV18,ASSRDATVNSPLH
TRBJ1-5,TRBV15,ATSRDRIDQPQH
TRBJ1-1,TRBV2,ASSADMNTEAF
TRBJ2-7,TRBV7-9,ASSLFSYEQY
TRBJ1-4,TRBV3-1/TRBV3-2,ASSQTGCEKLF
TRBJ1-2,TRBV5-4,ASSSPGRAWGYT
TRBJ2-3,TRBV7-2,ASSFGDTQY
TRBJ1-1,TRBV20-1,SASRQSNTEAF
TRBJ2-7,TRBV6-5,ASSYAVSSYEQY
TRBJ1-5,TRBV6-2/TRBV6-3,ASSPGGPQH
TRBJ2-7,TRBV7-2,ASSLGLAGQYEQY
TRBJ1-2,TRBV6-1,ASSDRGLYGYT
TRBJ1-2,TRBV3-1/TRBV3-2,ASSQAATGSYGYT
TRBJ1-2,TRBV29-1,SVEFSDAVKGYT